These 7 T cell receptor beta chains originate from one sample sequenced in a study of blood T cell repertoires in COVID-19. The method was immunoSEQ multiplex PCR; TCRdb's version includes in-frame clones alone and lacks a portion of them. The table lists about 150,000 clones, roughly nine tenths of them singletons. Specimen: peripheral blood. These receptors originate from a man aged 50-60 years with acute or convalescent COVID-19.

This rearrangement joins TRBV18 to TRBJ2-1, with TRBD2 matching over 13 bases. The CDR3 extends over 17 amino acids. Losses at the gene ends were 4 bases for V and 5 bases for J; bases not matched to a gene: 8. Per germline, CDR1 KGHSH and CDR2 LQKENI. DNA of the CDR3: TGTGCCAGCTCACTGGGACTAGCGGGAACCTTTGACAATGAGCAGTTCTTC. Residues: CASSLGLAGTFDNEQFF.

This clone showed up just a few times. CDR3 amino acids: CASSPFPGGLGYGYTF. CDR3 sequence (DNA): TGTGCCAGCAGTCCCTTTCCAGGGGGGCTGGGCTATGGCTACACCTTC. The genes are TRBV27 and TRBJ1-2, with 7 bases fitting TRBD1. Trimming took 5 bases from V and 4 from J; bases not matched to a gene: 13. Per germline, CDR1 MNHEY and CDR2 SMNVEV (reference sequence). This CDR3 has 16 residues.

The rearrangement joins TRBV6-5 to TRBJ2-5, with D uncertain. Germline assignment: CDR1 MNHEY and CDR2 SVGAGI. The V end was cut by 0 bases, the J end by 3 bases, with 8 bases between. The CDR3 is 14 amino acids. The CDR3 loop reads CASSYSYRKETQYF. CDR3 sequence (DNA): TGTGCCAGCAGTTACTCGTACAGAAAAGAGACCCAGTACTTC.

In DNA, the CDR3 is TGTGCCACCAGTGATTCTGACAGCTACTACGCAGAGCAGTACTTC. It encodes CATSDSDSYYAEQYF. The chain employs TRBV24-1 and TRBJ2-7, with D perhaps TRBD1 (5 bases). With 2 bases removed from V and 7 bases from J, the gap between germline ends came to 17 bases. Germline V gene data show CDR1 as KGHDR and CDR2 as SFDVKD. CDR3 size: 15 residues.

This clone occurred once. The DNA for the CDR3 is TGCGCCAGCAGCCCACCCGCCGGGAGAAACTATGGCTACACCTTC. Protein product: CASSPPAGRNYGYTF. The chain is built from TRBV5-1 and TRBJ1-2; D unclear. The CDR3 contains 15 residues. CDR1 and CDR2 from the germline V gene are SGHRS and YFSETQ. Trimming took 4 bases from V and 2 from J, leaving 15 bases between them.

The chain couples TRBV2 to TRBJ2-7; no reliable D call. Between the trimmed V and J ends, which lost 5 bases and 3 bases, there was a span of 5 bases. In germline, CDR1 is SNHLY, CDR2 FYNNEI. There are 11 residues in the CDR3. The CDR3: CASSPLYEQYF. CDR3 nucleotide sequence: TGTGCCAGCAGTCCACTCTACGAGCAGTACTTC.

The table lists this clone with a count of one. The chain has TRBV7-2 and TRBJ1-3; TRBD1 might be the D (6 bases). The CDR3 spans 15 residues. Germline V gene data show CDR1 as SGHTA and CDR2 as FQGNSA. Trimming cost V 1 base and J 4 bases, with 11 bases left between them. The CDR3 DNA reads as TGTGCCAGCAGCTTAGTGTGGCAGGGGGGAAACACCATATATTTT. It specifies CASSLVWQGGNTIYF.